The rows below give T cell receptor beta chains drawn from one sample of a study of early stage breast cancer tumors. TCRdb's table, derived via immunoSEQ multiplex PCR, lists solely in-frame clones and lacks some. The sample lists roughly 30,000 clones, over 70% seen once, with roughly 4.5% in the top ten. The source material was blood. These receptors all stem from a person aged 40 to 50 with breast cancer. CDR3s include the opening cysteine and the closing phenylalanine or tryptophan. D genes are given only for firm matches. Size is stated for part of the rows, as once, few or many counts, or as a class when the clone is expanded.

v_call	clone_size	j_call	d_call	cdr3_nt	cdr3_aa
TRBV6-5	.	TRBJ1-4	.	TGTGCCAGCAGTTGGGGACGGTCTAATGAAAAACTGTTTTTT	CASSWGRSNEKLFF
TRBV9	.	TRBJ2-7	TRBD1	TGTGCCAGCAGCCCTCGACAGGGTTGGGGGCTCGAGCAGTACTTC	CASSPRQGWGLEQYF
TRBV9	.	TRBJ2-7	.	TGTGCCAGCAGCGTAGCTACGACAGCCGTCTACGAGCAGTACTTC	CASSVATTAVYEQYF
TRBV30	.	TRBJ1-2	.	TGTGCCTGCCCCATACGTACAGGGTTATATGGCTACACCTTC	CACPIRTGLYGYTF
TRBV4-2	.	TRBJ2-5	.	TGTGCCAGCAGCCAAGCTAGCCCGGTCCGAGTAGAGACCCAGTACTTC	CASSQASPVRVETQYF
TRBV18	.	TRBJ2-3	.	TGTGCCAGCTCACTTGAGGGCAATACGCAGTATTTT	CASSLEGNTQYF
TRBV11-1	.	TRBJ1-3	.	TGTGCCAGCAGCCCCCGGAGGAACTCTGGAAACACCATATATTTT	CASSPRRNSGNTIYF
TRBV19	.	TRBJ2-5	TRBD2	TGTGCCAGTAGGGGACCAGGGACTAGCGGGAGTAAGGAGACCCAGTACTTC	CASRGPGTSGSKETQYF
TRBV20-1	few	TRBJ2-5	.	TGCAGTGCGAGGGGGGGAGAGACCCAGTACTTC	CSARGGETQYF
TRBV2	few	TRBJ1-2	.	TGTGCCAGCAGTGTCGGAACCTATGGCTACACCTTC	CASSVGTYGYTF
TRBV5-1	once	TRBJ2-1	TRBD2	TGCGCCAGCCAGCGGGAGGGCCGAGAAGTAAATGAGCAGTTCTTC	CASQREGREVNEQFF
TRBV27	.	TRBJ2-3	TRBD2	TGTGCCAGCAGTCAACAAGCGGGAGTGGCGCAGTATTTT	CASSQQAGVAQYF
TRBV6-5	.	TRBJ1-1	.	TGTGCCAGCAGCTCCTCTCCTGGGGTCACTGAAGCTTTCTTT	CASSSSPGVTEAFF
TRBV15	.	TRBJ1-4	TRBD1	TGTGCCACCAGCCAACGGACAGGGGGGTTTGAAAAACTGTTTTTT	CATSQRTGGFEKLFF
TRBV5-1	few	TRBJ2-7	TRBD2	TGCGCCAGCACCCCTCGAGGACTAGCGGACGAGCAGTACTTC	CASTPRGLADEQYF
TRBV30	.	TRBJ2-3	.	TGTGCCTGGAGGAAGGCAGAAGCGAGAGATACGCAGTATTTT	CAWRKAEARDTQYF
TRBV27	.	TRBJ2-1	.	TGTGCCAGCAGTTTAGGAAGCTCCTACAATGAGCAGTTCTTC	CASSLGSSYNEQFF
TRBV18	.	TRBJ1-1	.	TGTGCCAGCTCACCCTGGCCGACAGGGAACACTGAAGCTTTCTTT	CASSPWPTGNTEAFF
TRBV5-1	few	TRBJ1-4	TRBD1	TGCGCCAGCAGCTCCAAAACAGGGGGAACTAATGAAAAACTGTTTTTT	CASSSKTGGTNEKLFF
TRBV30	.	TRBJ2-1	.	TGTGCCTGGAGTGTACTAAATGAGCAGTTCTTC	CAWSVLNEQFF
TRBV6-6	once	TRBJ2-3	.	TGTGCCAGCAGCAGGTCAGATACGCAGTATTTT	CASSRSDTQYF
TRBV19	.	TRBJ2-3	.	TGTGCCAGTAGTATGGGAGGAGATACGCAGTATTTT	CASSMGGDTQYF
TRBV7-2	.	TRBJ1-3	.	TGTGCCAGCAGCTTAAATTTCGGGTCCGGAAACACCATATATTTT	CASSLNFGSGNTIYF
TRBV18	.	TRBJ2-7	.	TGTGCCAGCTCACGAGACAGAAACTCCTACGAGCAGTACTTC	CASSRDRNSYEQYF
TRBV2	few	TRBJ1-5	.	TGTGCCAGCAGTGGAGAGGCCGTTAGCAATCAGCCCCAGCATTTT	CASSGEAVSNQPQHF
TRBV2	once	TRBJ1-1	.	TGTGCCAGCACAGGGGAACTACAAAGCTCGAACACTGAAGCTTTCTTT	CASTGELQSSNTEAFF
TRBV2	.	TRBJ2-1	TRBD2	TGTGCCAGCAGTGTTCTAGCGGGACCTCAGTTCTTC	CASSVLAGPQFF
TRBV2	.	TRBJ2-7	.	TGTGCCAGCAGTGAAATAGGGAGCTCGGTGCAGTACTTC	CASSEIGSSVQYF
TRBV19	few	TRBJ1-1	.	TGTGCCAGTAGTATAGTCAGGAACTCTGAAGCTTTCTTT	CASSIVRNSEAFF
TRBV29-1	.	TRBJ2-1	TRBD1	TGCAGCGTGGGACAGGAATACAATGAGCAGTTCTTC	CSVGQEYNEQFF
TRBV11-2	.	TRBJ2-5	TRBD2	TGTGCCAGCAGTTCTAGCGGAGAGACCCAGTACTTC	CASSSSGETQYF
TRBV19	few	TRBJ1-4	.	TGTGCCAGTAGGGACAGAAGAATGGATTTTGAAAAACTGTTTTTT	CASRDRRMDFEKLFF
TRBV7-6	.	TRBJ1-1	.	TGTGCCAGCAGCTTACAGGCTGGTAACACTGAAGCTTTCTTT	CASSLQAGNTEAFF
TRBV6-5	once	TRBJ2-3	.	TGTGCCAGCAGGGATGAAACAGATACGCAGTATTTT	CASRDETDTQYF
TRBV27	few	TRBJ2-4	.	TGTGCCAGCAGCACAGGGATGGGCAAAAACATTCAGTACTTC	CASSTGMGKNIQYF
TRBV7-9	.	TRBJ2-7	.	TGTGCCAGCAGCTTAGCGGTTAATTGGGCGCAGCAGAGCCGGGAGCAGTACTTC	CASSLAVNWAQQSREQYF
TRBV2	.	TRBJ2-1	TRBD2	TGTGCCAGCCGCTTAGCGGGAGACTTCTACAATGAGCAGTTCTTC	CASRLAGDFYNEQFF
TRBV5-4	.	TRBJ2-1	TRBD1	TGTGCCAGCAGGTCAGGGACAGGGAGTTACAATGAGCAGTTCTTC	CASRSGTGSYNEQFF
TRBV9	.	TRBJ2-3	TRBD2	TGTGCCAGCAGCGTAGAGGGGCTAGCGGGACTAGGGGATACGCAGTATTTT	CASSVEGLAGLGDTQYF
TRBV5-6	few	TRBJ2-1	TRBD1	TGTGCCAGCAGCTTTAGGGGGCCCGGGGAGCAGTTCTTC	CASSFRGPGEQFF
TRBV2	.	TRBJ2-7	TRBD2	TGTGCCAGCAGTGTCGGGACTAGGGGGTACGAGCAGTACTTC	CASSVGTRGYEQYF
TRBV7-2	.	TRBJ2-1	TRBD1	TGTGCCAGCAGCTCAGGGGGCCTCGGTAACAATGAGCAGTTCTTC	CASSSGGLGNNEQFF
TRBV29-1	.	TRBJ1-5	.	TGCAGCGTTATTGCCCGGCTTCGGATGGTCTATAGCAATCAGCCCCAGCATTTT	CSVIARLRMVYSNQPQHF
TRBV11-1	.	TRBJ2-5	.	TGTGCCAGCAGCTTTTCTAGTCGGGAGACCCAGTACTTC	CASSFSSRETQYF
TRBV6-1	.	TRBJ1-2	TRBD1	TGTGCCAGCAGTGAAGCGCAGGGGGCAAGCTATGGCTACACCTTC	CASSEAQGASYGYTF
TRBV5-1	.	TRBJ2-3	.	TGCGCCAGCAGCTTGGTCGGGATTGCAGATACGCAGTATTTT	CASSLVGIADTQYF
TRBV7-3	.	TRBJ2-1	.	TGTGCCAGCAGTAACATGGCGGGTGAGCAGTTCTTC	CASSNMAGEQFF
TRBV27	.	TRBJ1-2	.	TGTGCCAGCAGCAAACAGGGTATCGACTATGGCTACACCTTC	CASSKQGIDYGYTF
TRBV21-1	.	TRBJ2-7	.	TGTGCCAGCAGCACTAAATCCCTAGCGGGAGCGAACTACGAGCAGTACTTC	CASSTKSLAGANYEQYF
TRBV18	.	TRBJ1-1	TRBD1	TGTGCCAGCTCACCAAACAGGGGGAACACTGAAGCTTTCTTT	CASSPNRGNTEAFF
TRBV7-2	.	TRBJ2-3	.	TGTGCCAGCAGCCCGACCACAGATACGCAGTATTTT	CASSPTTDTQYF
TRBV18	.	TRBJ2-5	TRBD1	TGTGCCAGCTCACCGCGACAGGGGGAGACCCAGTACTTC	CASSPRQGETQYF
TRBV10-3	few	TRBJ1-5	.	TGTGCCATCAGTCCCGGGATTGGGAATCAGCCCCAGCATTTT	CAISPGIGNQPQHF
TRBV29-1	.	TRBJ2-1	.	TGCAGCGTTGAACCGTCCTTCAGGGGAAATGAGCAGTTCTTC	CSVEPSFRGNEQFF
TRBV19	.	TRBJ2-5	TRBD2	TGTGCCAGTACTCCCCTGGCGGGAGGGGTACAAGAGACCCAGTACTTC	CASTPLAGGVQETQYF